The source of this T cell receptor beta chain is a study of blood T cell repertoires in COVID-19. Study background: Sites in the United States, Italy and Spain provided acute and convalescent COVID-19 samples. The analysed material was cDNA or gDNA that came from T cells, B-cell-depleted T cells, or PBMCs.

In the original workflow: Reference gene primer amplification gave nucleated cell count estimates. TCRdb's table, derived via immunoSEQ multiplex PCR, lists solely in-frame clones and lacks some. The V and J calls and clone size are taken from that table; D and trimming were inferred from the DNA. Of a few hundred thousand clones in the sample, more than 75% are singletons; the top ten hold approximately 6.2%. CDR1 and CDR2 (germline): SGHDT, YYEEEE. This CDR3 region has 15 residues. The V gene lost 5 bases and the J gene lost 0 bases, with 14 bases spanning the gap. The sequenced sample consisted of peripheral blood. J is TRBJ2-5 and V is TRBV5-6; D perhaps matches TRBD1 (6 bases). This clonotype originated in a man in his sixties who had recovered from COVID-19. The CDR3 here is CASSREQGYQETQYF. DNA of the CDR3: TGTGCCAGCAGTCGCGAACAGGGATACCAAGAGACCCAGTACTTC.